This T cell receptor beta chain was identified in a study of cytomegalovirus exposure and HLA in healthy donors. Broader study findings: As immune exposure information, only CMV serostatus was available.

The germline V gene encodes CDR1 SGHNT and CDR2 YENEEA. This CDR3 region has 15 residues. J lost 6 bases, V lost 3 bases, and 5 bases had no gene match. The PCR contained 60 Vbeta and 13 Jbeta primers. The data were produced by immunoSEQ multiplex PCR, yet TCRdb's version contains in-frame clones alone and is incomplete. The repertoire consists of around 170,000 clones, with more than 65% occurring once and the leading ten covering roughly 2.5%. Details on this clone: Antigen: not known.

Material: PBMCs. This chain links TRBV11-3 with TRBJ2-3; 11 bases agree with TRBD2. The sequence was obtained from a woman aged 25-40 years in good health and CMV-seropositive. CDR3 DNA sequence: TGTGCCAGCAGCTTCGGAGTAGCGGGGGGGGATACGCAGTATTTT. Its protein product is CASSFGVAGGDTQYF.